This TCR beta chain originates from a study of T-cell reconstitution after alpha-beta-depleted transplantation in children. Study-wide results and caveats: The origin of alpha-beta T cells about two months after transplant was reportedly several hundred expanded graft clones. Newly generated T cells supplied most T-cell counts and diversity one year post-transplant.

Trimming cost V 2 bases and J 4 bases, with 11 bases left between them. Germline lookup yields CDR1 SEHNR and CDR2 FQNEAQ (reference sequence). The CDR3 consists of 14 residues. This clonotype was observed many times. Antigen unknown. Unique molecular identifiers were incorporated during preparation of the TCRbeta library. TCRdb passed the PCR reads through MiXCR, listing each CDR3 protein once. The sample lists hundreds of thousands of distinct CDR3 sequences, about an eighth occurring once. The source material was PBMCs, sampled before TCRalphabeta/CD19-depleted stem cell transplant. The genes are TRBV7-9 and TRBJ1-1; D might be TRBD1 (5 bases). This sequence originates from a girl aged 2 to 10 with congenital amegakaryocytic thrombocytopenia, due to receive a stem cell transplant. CDR3: CASSLSQGGTEAFF. CDR3 DNA: TGTGCCAGCAGCTTATCCCAGGGTGGCACTGAAGCTTTCTTT. The full variable domain, its missing parts supplied by reference TRBV7-9 and TRBJ1-1, is DTGVSQNPRHKITKRGQNVTFRCDPISEHNRLYWYRQTLGQGPEFLTYFQNEAQLEKSRLLSDRFSAERPKGSFSTLEIQRTEQGDSAMYLCASSLSQGGTEAFFGQGTRLTVV.